Presented here are 16 T cell receptor beta chains from one specimen sequenced in a study of beta chain features in type 1 diabetes. Since all of the isolated RNA was reverse transcribed, expressed TCRB transcripts were what got sequenced. Libraries were prepared by immunoSEQ multiplex PCR; TCRdb keeps only in-frame clonotypes and omits some of them. The data hold under 400,000 clones, with around 13% observed a single time. Sequenced sample: central memory CD4+ T cells from blood. The origin of the receptors is a man aged 30-40 years in good health.

The chain combines TRBV7-9 with TRBJ2-1; D may be TRBD1 (6 bases). Per germline, CDR1 SEHNR and CDR2 FQNEAQ (reference sequence). This CDR3 has 16 amino acids. The ends were cut back, 1 base at V and 9 bases at J, with 19 bases in the middle. The CDR3 DNA follows: TGTGCCAGCAGCTTAGGATTGGGGACAAAGACCCCTGAGCAGTTCTTC. Residues: CASSLGLGTKTPEQFF.

The chain uses TRBV7-5 and TRBJ2-1; TRBD2 reflects the table's D call only, with no check against the DNA. TRBV7-5 has pseudogene status. The CDR3 totals 13 residues. The CDR3, as DNA: TGTGCCAGCAGTACATTAGCGGCCAATGAGCAGTTCTTC. Residues: CASSTLAANEQFF.

This clone has a count of ten or more. The chain couples TRBV5-4 to TRBJ2-5, with D hard to call. This CDR3 contains 12 residues. Trimming shortened V by 3 bases and J by 5 bases, and 8 bases separated the two germline ends. From germline, CDR1 is SGHNT and CDR2 YYREEE (reference sequence). The CDR3 nucleotides are TGTGCCAGCAGCTCTAGTTCGGAGACCCAGTACTTC. Protein: CASSSSSETQYF.

This clone was counted a few times. The chain combines TRBV5-6 with TRBJ1-2; D is uncertain. The CDR3 sequence is 13 residues long. Germline assignment: CDR1 SGHDT and CDR2 YYEEEE. Deletions cut 1 base from V and 5 bases from J, with 9 bases between. The CDR3 sequence is CASSLRWFYGYTF. CDR3 in DNA: TGTGCCAGCAGCTTGCGGTGGTTTTATGGCTACACCTTC.

This rearrangement joins TRBV20-1 to TRBJ2-1, with 7 bases lining up with TRBD2. Germline V gives CDR1 DFQATT, CDR2 SNEGSKA (reference sequence). CDR3 length equals 11 residues. V lost 7 bases, J lost 6 bases, and 3 bases stayed unmatched. Here the CDR3 reads CSVLAVNEQFF. Here the CDR3 DNA reads TGCAGTGTGCTAGCGGTCAATGAGCAGTTCTTC.

The chain has TRBV11-3 and TRBJ2-1; no clear D gene. The CDR3 is 12 residues long. CDR1 and CDR2 (germline): SGHNT, YENEEA. V lost 0 bases to trimming and J lost 13 bases, with 10 bases between them. In DNA, the CDR3 is TGTGCCAGCAGCTTAGATGGCTATATCCAGTTCTTC. It codes for CASSLDGYIQFF.

This clone was detected a few times. The rearrangement links TRBV4-1 to TRBJ2-3; D call uncertain. V was pared by 1 base and J by 5 bases, with 10 bases between. The CDR3 length is 14 residues. The V gene's germline CDR1 is MGHRA and CDR2 YSYEKL. The CDR3 region is CASSQGVAGDTQYF. The CDR3 DNA is TGCGCCAGCAGCCAAGGGGTAGCAGGAGATACGCAGTATTTT.

This clone was seen only a few times. The chain recombines TRBV7-2 with TRBJ2-5; D call uncertain. V lost 8 bases, J lost 2 bases, and 9 bases lay in between. The CDR3 loop spans 12 amino acids. CDR1 is SGHTA, CDR2 FQGNSA, per germline. CDR3 amino acids: CASRGPQETQYF. CDR3 DNA sequence: TGTGCCAGCCGAGGTCCTCAAGAGACCCAGTACTTC.

There are a few counts of this clone. Relative to the germline gene, one junction end is altered; a read error may explain this. The chain couples TRBV10-3 to TRBJ2-3, with D unclear. The germline gives CDR1 ENHRY, CDR2 SYGVKD. This CDR3 has 14 amino acids. CDR3 coding DNA: TGTGCCAGCAGTTACTCGGCCTCCACAGATACGCAGTATTTT. It codes for CASSYSASTDTQYF.

This clone was recorded a few times. The chain joins TRBV28 to TRBJ1-5; D gene unclear. Germline CDR1 is MDHEN and CDR2 is SYDVKM. The CDR3 is 14 amino acids. V lost 4 bases and J 7 bases, leaving 14 bases between the germline ends. As DNA, the CDR3 is TGTGCCAGCAGTTCATCTTGGGGATACCAGCCCCAGCATTTT. This encodes CASSSSWGYQPQHF.

This clone has only a few counts. The CDR3 DNA follows: TGTGCCAGCAGCTTACCGACCGGGACAGGGTCCGGGGAGCTGTTTTTT. Amino acids: CASSLPTGTGSGELFF. The chain couples TRBV7-8 to TRBJ2-2; 9 bases are shared with TRBD1. J lost 6 bases, V lost 2 bases, and 7 bases had no gene match. The CDR3 runs to 16 residues. CDR1 is SGHVS, CDR2 FQNEAQ, per germline.

This clone was counted between two and nine times. The rearrangement joins TRBV7-2 to TRBJ2-3, with unresolved D. The CDR3 is 13 residues long. Trimming took 0 bases from V and 3 from J, leaving 4 bases between them. CDR1 and CDR2 from the germline V gene are SGHTA and FQGNSA. CDR3 bases: TGTGCCAGCAGCTTAGCGAGGACAGATACGCAGTATTTT. Protein sequence: CASSLARTDTQYF.

This clone occurred a few times. CDR3 nucleotide sequence: TGTGCCAGTAGACCCGCCGGGACAGGGGGCTCCGGGGAGCTGTTTTTT. Its protein product is CASRPAGTGGSGELFF. The J gene is TRBJ2-2, the V gene TRBV19; 12 bases are shared with TRBD1. Germline V gives CDR1 LNHDA, CDR2 SQIVND (reference sequence). The CDR3 length is 16 residues. The V segment lost 6 bases and the J segment 6 bases; nucleotides outside the gene matches: 8.

The rearrangement joins TRBV28 to TRBJ2-7; a weak D match, TRBD1 (7 bases). The CDR3 spans 14 residues. The germline V gene encodes CDR1 MDHEN and CDR2 SYDVKM. V gave up 3 bases and J gave up 3 bases, with 12 bases separating them. The CDR3 region is CASSLRDSYYEQYV. The CDR3 DNA reads TGTGCCAGCAGTTTGCGGGACAGTTACTACGAGCAGTACGTC.

This clone was picked up many times. The rearrangement joins TRBV7-9 to TRBJ2-1, with D tentatively TRBD1 (5 bases). CDR1 and CDR2 from the germline V gene are SEHNR and FQNEAQ (reference sequence). CDR3 length: 14 amino acids. Trimming shortened V by 2 bases and J by 7 bases, and 12 bases separated the two germline ends. The DNA of the CDR3 is TGTGCCAGCAGCTTAACCTTTTCAGGGAATGAGCAGTTCTTC. This translates into CASSLTFSGNEQFF.

This chain uses TRBV5-4 with TRBJ2-5; no firm D call. This CDR3 is 13 amino acids long. Germline V lookup: CDR1 SGHNT, CDR2 YYREEE (reference sequence). Trimming took 4 bases from V and 5 from J, leaving 12 bases between them. The CDR3 DNA follows: TGTGCCAGCAGCGGTGTAGGCAGTGAGACCCAGTACTTC. Its translation: CASSGVGSETQYF.